This T cell receptor beta chain was sequenced in a study of PD-L1 blockade in urothelial cancer. Study details: Reported median T cell count for blood samples was roughly 140,000.

Clones were read by immunoSEQ multiplex PCR, and TCRdb kept only the in-frame ones, dropping some. The sample consists of 20,000 to 25,000 clones, 91% of them appearing once. This CDR3 has 15 residues. V gave up 5 bases and J gave up 0 bases, with 14 bases separating them. Germline V gene data show CDR1 as MNHEY and CDR2 as SVGAGI. Regarding time point: peripheral blood 6 weeks after treatment start. The patients' disease, urothelial carcinoma, was locally advanced or metastatic. The source was PBMCs, collected around atezolizumab (anti-PD-L1) treatment. The chain links TRBV6-5 to TRBJ2-7, with a weak D call TRBD2 (5 bases). The receptor's source is a woman aged 55-69 years with urothelial cancer. CDR3 loop: CASSPRGGSSYEQYF. CDR3 nucleotide sequence: TGTGCCAGCAGTCCCCGGGGTGGGAGCTCCTACGAGCAGTACTTC.